The 13 T cell receptor beta chains reported below all come from one sample, sequenced in a study of blood T cells in healthy people across ages. A sample-barcoded 5' primer and a J-beta primer mix were used in a second PCR of roughly 6 to 11 cycles. Using its own MiXCR run on the 5' RACE reads, TCRdb lists one record per CDR3 protein. The sample contains about 760,000 distinct CDR3 sequences, around a quarter of which appear only once. These same records also appear under a second study, on T cells of mothers and their children.

Sequencing was performed on blood. Receptors originate from a boy aged 10-17 years in good health.

V usage is TRBV5-1 and J usage is TRBJ2-3, with D tentatively TRBD2 (6 bases). V was clipped by 1 base and J by 3 bases, with 9 bases between them. The CDR3 is 14 amino acids. Germline CDR1 SGHRS, CDR2 YFSETQ. The CDR3 DNA reads as TGCGCCAGCAGCTTGCCGGGAGAGACAGATACGCAGTATTTT. It codes for CASSLPGETDTQYF.

This clonotype was seen a handful of times. The J gene is TRBJ2-5, the V gene TRBV11-3; TRBD2 aligns across 7 bases. Judging by the DNA end, TRBJ2-1 fits better; the J call may be wrong. The CDR3 totals 13 residues. Germline lookup yields CDR1 SGHNT and CDR2 YENEEA. The CDR3 is CASIRGDHNEQFF. CDR3 in DNA: TGTGCCAGCATTCGGGGGGACCACAATGAGCAGTTCTTC.

The gene calls are TRBV14 and TRBJ1-1; D uncertain. CDR3 size: 9 residues. Germline V gives CDR1 SGHDN, CDR2 FVKESK. Trimming removed 5 bases from V and 11 bases from J, with 6 bases in between. CDR3 nucleotides: TGTGCCAGCAGCACCGCCGCTTTCTTT. It yields the protein CASSTAAFF.

The rearrangement uses TRBV24-1 and TRBJ1-1; 9 nucleotides align to TRBD1. The CDR3 has 15 residues. Trimming cost V 4 bases and J 5 bases; bases outside gene matches: 7. Looked up from germline, CDR1 is KGHDR and CDR2 is SFDVKD. CDR3 sequence reads: CATSDYRTGETEAFF. CDR3 DNA sequence: TGTGCCACCAGTGACTACAGGACAGGGGAGACTGAAGCTTTCTTT.

This clonotype appeared many times. The chain employs TRBV14 and TRBJ1-2, with 8 nucleotides matching TRBD1. The CDR3 totals 15 residues. The trim removed 0 bases at V and 8 bases at J, leaving 8 bases unmatched. Germline loops: CDR1 SGHDN, CDR2 FVKESK. CDR3 protein: CASSQDVGQVWGYTF. CDR3 sequence (DNA): TGTGCCAGCAGCCAAGATGTGGGACAGGTGTGGGGCTACACCTTC.

This clonotype was seen at least ten times. The chain carries TRBV7-9 and TRBJ2-5; 10 bases are a match to TRBD1. The V gene's germline CDR1 is SEHNR and CDR2 FQNEAQ (reference sequence). J was trimmed by 1 base and V by 5 bases; bases with no gene match: 4. The CDR3 totals 15 residues. The CDR3 is CASSQGQGGQETQYF. In DNA, the CDR3 is TGTGCCAGCAGCCAAGGACAGGGGGGCCAAGAGACCCAGTACTTC. The whole variable domain, filled in from reference TRBV7-9 and TRBJ2-5, reads DTGVSQNPRHKITKRGQNVTFRCDPISEHNRLYWYRQTLGQGPEFLTYFQNEAQLEKSRLLSDRFSAERPKGSFSTLEIQRTEQGDSAMYLCASSQGQGGQETQYFGPGTRLLVL.

The chain couples TRBV7-2 to TRBJ1-1, with D tentatively TRBD1 (6 bases). CDR1 SGHTA and CDR2 FQGNSA come from the germline V gene. Trimming left V 5 bases short and J 4 bases short, with 11 bases between. This CDR3 region has 13 residues. The CDR3 DNA reads as TGTGCCAGCAGCCCCGACAGGTTCACTGAAGCTTTCTTT. Its protein is CASSPDRFTEAFF.

This clonotype was counted a few times. This sequence joins TRBV4-2 and TRBJ2-1, with unresolved D. With 1 base removed from V and 5 bases from J, the gap between germline ends came to 15 bases. Germline V gene data show CDR1 as LGHNA and CDR2 as YNFKEQ. The CDR3 length is 16 residues. The CDR3 protein is CASSQGRLHPNNEQFF. CDR3 DNA sequence: TGTGCCAGCAGCCAAGGGCGGCTCCACCCCAACAATGAGCAGTTCTTC.

This clonotype was detected only a few times. V usage is TRBV2 and J usage is TRBJ2-1, with D unresolved. CDR1 is SNHLY, CDR2 FYNNEI, per germline. V was cut by 4 bases and J by 0 bases, with 7 bases left in between. CDR3 size: 14 residues. The CDR3 bases are TGTGCCAGCAGTGCGTCAGTCTCCTACAATGAGCAGTTCTTC. Its protein is CASSASVSYNEQFF.

This clonotype showed up many times. The V and J genes are TRBV14 and TRBJ2-1; either TRBD1 or TRBD2 may fit D (7 bases each). The CDR3 loop spans 13 amino acids. Germline V lookup: CDR1 SGHDN, CDR2 FVKESK. V dropped 7 bases and J dropped 8 bases, with 15 bases sitting between them. The chain's CDR3 is CASNSGGDHEQFF. CDR3 bases: TGTGCCAGCAACTCAGGGGGGGACCATGAGCAGTTCTTC.

This clonotype has more than one count but fewer than ten. The rearrangement links TRBV29-1 to TRBJ2-1, with D possibly matching TRBD2 (7 bases). V dropped 6 bases and J dropped 9 bases, with 21 bases sitting between them. CDR3 length: 14 amino acids. CDR1 and CDR2 (germline): SQVTM, ANQGSEA. The CDR3 protein is CSVPGGTGIGEQFF. In DNA form, the CDR3 reads TGCAGCGTCCCGGGGGGAACAGGGATCGGTGAGCAGTTCTTC.

This clonotype was detected only a few times. The V call is TRBV12-3 or TRBV12-4, the J call TRBJ1-5; tentative D call: TRBD1 (6 bases). V was cut by 3 bases and J by 7 bases, with 13 bases left in between. This CDR3 spans 14 amino acids. CDR3 in DNA: TGTGCCAGCAGTTTTGCAGGGGAAAGCCAGCCCCAGCATTTT. Translated, it gives CASSFAGESQPQHF.

The rearrangement joins TRBV27 to TRBJ2-1; TRBD2 agrees at 14 bases. J lost 11 bases, V lost 11 bases, and 11 bases had no gene match. Germline V gives CDR1 MNHEY, CDR2 SMNVEV (reference sequence). The CDR3 length is 14 residues. CDR3: CAGRGLAGVQKQFF. The CDR3 DNA sequence: TGTGCCGGCCGGGGACTAGCGGGAGTTCAGAAGCAGTTCTTC.